This T cell receptor (beta chain) came from a study of blood T cell repertoires in COVID-19. At the level of the study: The cDNA or gDNA used as material had been derived from T cells, B-cell-depleted T cells, or PBMCs.

From germline, CDR1 is SGHNT and CDR2 YYREEE (reference sequence). Unmatched junction bases numbered 13, after V lost 0 bases and J lost 7 bases. The CDR3 extends over 16 amino acids. This clone was recorded only once. In the original processing: Estimated nucleated cell counts came from reference gene primer amplification. The method was immunoSEQ multiplex PCR; TCRdb's version includes in-frame clones alone and lacks a portion of them. The V and J calls and the clone size are those of that table, but D and trimming were determined from the DNA. This table holds approximately 22,000 clones, roughly four fifths found once.

The sample consisted of peripheral blood. V usage is TRBV5-4 and J usage is TRBJ2-7; TRBD2 agrees at 7 bases. This TCR was sampled from a woman in her 70s with COVID-19, enrolled during active disease. The CDR3 sequence is CASSLGPRRGTGEQYF. In nucleotides, the CDR3 is TGTGCCAGCAGCTTGGGGCCTAGGCGGGGGACGGGGGAGCAGTACTTC. Filled out from reference TRBV5-4 and TRBJ2-7, the complete variable domain reads ETGVTQSPTHLIKTRGQQVTLRCSSQSGHNTVSWYQQALGQGPQFIFQYYREEENGRGNFPPRFSGLQFPNYSSELNVNALELDDSALYLCASSLGPRRGTGEQYFGPGTRLTVT.